The 20 T cell receptor beta chains reported below all come from one sample, sequenced in a study of blood T cell repertoires in COVID-19. Repertoires were generated with immunoSEQ multiplex PCR, while TCRdb's copy carries only in-frame clones and drops some. The sample has almost 400,000 clones; roughly 91% are singletons. The specimen was PBMCs or T cells enriched from blood (not recorded which). The receptors were sampled from a woman younger than 45 who had recovered from COVID-19.

This chain uses TRBV3-1 (or the pseudogene TRBV3-2) with TRBJ1-3; D is ambiguous. Trimming took 5 bases from V and 2 from J, leaving 7 bases between them. Germline assignment: CDR1 LGHDT and CDR2 YNNKEL (reference sequence). CDR3 size: 13 residues. CDR3: CASSVRTGNTIYF. The CDR3 DNA follows: TGTGCCAGCAGCGTCAGGACTGGAAACACCATATATTTT.

V is TRBV2 and J is TRBJ2-1, with D possibly matching TRBD1 (6 bases). This CDR3 is 15 amino acids long. Trimming left V 3 bases short and J 3 bases short, with 12 bases between. Germline CDR1 SNHLY, CDR2 FYNNEI. The CDR3 reads CASSEVTGRYNEQFF. In DNA form, the CDR3 reads TGTGCCAGCAGTGAGGTCACAGGGCGCTACAATGAGCAGTTCTTC.

The genes are TRBV25-1 and TRBJ2-3, with D perhaps TRBD2 (6 bases). Germline CDR1 and CDR2: MGHDK and SYGVNS. The CDR3 is 15 amino acids. The V and J ends lost 3 bases and 2 bases respectively, with 12 bases between them. The CDR3 sequence is CASSDSGGSTDTQYF. CDR3 nucleotide sequence: TGTGCCAGCAGTGATTCCGGGGGTTCCACAGATACGCAGTATTTT.

CDR3 in DNA: TGTGCCAGCAGTGGAGGGAGACAGGGGGGAAACACTGAAGCTTTCTTT. Its protein product is CASSGGRQGGNTEAFF. The J gene is TRBJ1-1, the V gene TRBV2; 9 positions match TRBD1. The CDR3 length is 16 residues. V lost 4 bases to trimming and J lost 2 bases; unmatched junction nucleotides: 8. Germline CDR1 SNHLY, CDR2 FYNNEI.

The chain links TRBV27 to TRBJ1-6, with D hard to call. V was shortened by 0 bases and J by 11 bases, with 8 bases between the two germline ends. This CDR3 region has 13 residues. CDR1 is MNHEY and CDR2 is SMNVEV in the germline V gene (reference sequence). The CDR3 loop is CASSLSRETPLHF. The CDR3 nucleotides read TGTGCCAGCAGTTTATCAAGGGAGACACCCCTCCACTTT.

This chain uses TRBV7-9 with TRBJ2-7; TRBD2 matches at 12 bases. The ends lost 6 bases at V and 5 bases at J; junction bases unmatched: 8. CDR1 and CDR2 (germline): SEHNR, FQNEAQ (reference sequence). This CDR3 contains 15 residues. CDR3 nucleotide sequence: TGTGCCAGCAGTTACATGACTAGCGGGAGTAACGAGCAGTACTTC. Its translation: CASSYMTSGSNEQYF.

The chain has TRBV29-1 and TRBJ1-2; D possibly corresponds to TRBD1 (5 bases). V lost 5 bases and J 5 bases, leaving 21 bases between the germline ends. This CDR3 is 15 amino acids long. Germline assignment: CDR1 SQVTM and CDR2 ANQGSEA. CDR3 nucleotide sequence: TGCAGCGTTCGAAGGCCCTTACAGGAGGGGTATGGCTACACCTTC. Translated, it gives CSVRRPLQEGYGYTF.

The chain is built from TRBV19 and TRBJ1-5; 7 bases match TRBD1. Germline V lookup: CDR1 LNHDA, CDR2 SQIVND (reference sequence). V lost 5 bases, J lost 1 base, and 8 bases stayed unmatched. The CDR3 covers 16 residues. The CDR3 DNA reads as TGTGCCAGTAGTGGAGACAGGGTGGAGAGCAATCAGCCCCAGCATTTT. Its translation: CASSGDRVESNQPQHF.

The gene calls are TRBV30 and TRBJ1-5, with a possible D match to TRBD1 (5 bases). CDR1 GTSNPN and CDR2 SVGIG come from the germline V gene (reference sequence). The CDR3 length is 17 residues. Trimming removed 0 bases from V and 1 base from J, with 16 bases in between. CDR3 residues: CAWSVRQQRWSNQPQHF. CDR3 in DNA: TGTGCCTGGAGTGTTAGACAGCAAAGATGGAGCAATCAGCCCCAGCATTTT.

CDR3 sequence (DNA): TGCGCCAGCAGCCCTCGGGTGGATACTGAAGCTTTCTTT. Residues: CASSPRVDTEAFF. The rearrangement links TRBV5-1 to TRBJ1-1, with D unresolved. There are 13 residues in the CDR3. Germline CDR1 SGHRS, CDR2 YFSETQ. V dropped 4 bases and J dropped 5 bases, with 12 bases sitting between them.

The rearrangement joins TRBV19 to TRBJ1-1; 7 bases are a match to TRBD1. Trimming removed 6 bases from V and 7 bases from J; junction bases left unmatched: 2. The CDR3 is 11 residues long. CDR1 is LNHDA, CDR2 SQIVND, per germline (reference sequence). The CDR3 DNA follows: TGTGCCAGTAGGGGGACAGATGAAGCTTTCTTT. This sequence encodes CASRGTDEAFF.

The rearrangement uses TRBV9 and TRBJ2-3, with D maybe TRBD1 (6 bases). Between the trimmed V and J ends, which lost 0 bases and 4 bases, there was a span of 12 bases. The CDR3 has 15 amino acids. Looked up from germline, CDR1 is SGDLS and CDR2 is YYNGEE. The CDR3 bases are TGTGCCAGCAGCGTAGGGGCAGGGGAACCAGATACGCAGTATTTT. It yields the protein CASSVGAGEPDTQYF.

V and J are TRBV19 and TRBJ2-5; 11 positions match TRBD2. The CDR3 length is 15 residues. Germline V gene data show CDR1 as LNHDA and CDR2 as SQIVND (reference sequence). With V trimmed by 7 bases and J by 4 bases, 8 bases remained unmatched. CDR3 sequence: CASTQVGLAGETQYF. Written as DNA, the CDR3 is TGTGCCAGTACCCAGGTTGGACTAGCGGGAGAGACCCAGTACTTC.

This clone was observed a single time. This sequence joins TRBV4-3 and TRBJ2-7; TRBD2 is a possible D gene (5 bases). The CDR3 runs 13 residues. Germline values: CDR1 LGHNA, CDR2 YSLEER. Deletions cut 0 bases from V and 4 bases from J, with 7 bases between. CDR3 region: CASSQELVYEQYF. The DNA of the CDR3 is TGCGCCAGCAGCCAAGAACTAGTTTACGAGCAGTACTTC.

Worth noting for this clone: Other nucleotide sequences in the sample specify the same CDR3. V and J are TRBV18 and TRBJ1-1; D not certain. This CDR3 has 11 residues. V lost 5 bases and J 4 bases, leaving 5 bases between the germline ends. The germline V gene has CDR1 KGHSH and CDR2 LQKENI. This CDR3 reads CASSSGTEAFF. The CDR3, as DNA: TGTGCCAGCTCATCAGGCACTGAAGCTTTCTTT.

The chain carries TRBV28 and TRBJ1-1; TRBD1 agrees at 7 bases. This CDR3 is built from 14 residues. Germline lookup yields CDR1 MDHEN and CDR2 SYDVKM. The V and J ends lost 6 bases and 2 bases, in that order; junction bases with no gene match: 6. CDR3: CASSTTGYNTEAFF. The CDR3 DNA is TGTGCCAGCAGCACGACAGGGTATAACACTGAAGCTTTCTTT.

The gene calls are TRBV9 and TRBJ2-1; TRBD2 matches 7 bases. The CDR3 totals 16 residues. The J segment lost 4 bases and the V segment lost 0 bases, leaving 7 bases of the junction unmatched. CDR1 and CDR2 (germline): SGDLS, YYNGEE. Here the CDR3 reads CASSVVASGLYNEQFF. The CDR3 bases are TGTGCCAGCAGCGTAGTGGCTAGCGGCCTATACAATGAGCAGTTCTTC.

This rearrangement joins TRBV27 to TRBJ2-3; 13 bases agree with TRBD2. Trimming cost V 2 bases and J 3 bases; bases outside gene matches: 8. In germline, CDR1 is MNHEY, CDR2 SMNVEV (reference sequence). The CDR3 totals 18 residues. In DNA, the CDR3 is TGTGCCAGCAGTTTAGGGTGGACTAGCGGGAGATTGACAGATACGCAGTATTTT. This translates into CASSLGWTSGRLTDTQYF.

The chain employs TRBV2 and TRBJ1-2; D gene ambiguous. The CDR3 covers 15 residues. Per the germline V gene, CDR1 is SNHLY and CDR2 is FYNNEI. V was cut by 3 bases and J by 4 bases, with 15 bases left in between. CDR3 region: CASSEAPGRVYGYTF. DNA of the CDR3: TGTGCCAGCAGTGAGGCCCCCGGGAGAGTCTATGGCTACACCTTC.

V and J are TRBV6-1 and TRBJ2-7, with D perhaps TRBD2 (6 bases). CDR1 is MNHNS, CDR2 SASEGT, per germline. The length of the CDR3 is 21 residues. V lost 2 bases and J lost 3, with 32 bases in between. The CDR3 nucleotides read TGTGCCAGCAGTGAATGGGGCGGATTTCTGGGACTGTCGGACCCTGGCTACGAGCAGTACTTC. The encoded protein is CASSEWGGFLGLSDPGYEQYF.